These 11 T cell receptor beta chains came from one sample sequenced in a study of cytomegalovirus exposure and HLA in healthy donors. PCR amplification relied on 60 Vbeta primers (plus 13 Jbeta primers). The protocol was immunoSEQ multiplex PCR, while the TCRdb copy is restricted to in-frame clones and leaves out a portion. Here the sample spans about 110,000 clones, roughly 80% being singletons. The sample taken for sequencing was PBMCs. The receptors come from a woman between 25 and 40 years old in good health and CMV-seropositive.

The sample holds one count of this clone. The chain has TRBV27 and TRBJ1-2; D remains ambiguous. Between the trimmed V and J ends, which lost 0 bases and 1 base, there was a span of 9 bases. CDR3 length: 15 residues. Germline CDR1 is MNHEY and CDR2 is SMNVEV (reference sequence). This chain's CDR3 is CASSLSSGLNYGYTF. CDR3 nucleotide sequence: TGTGCCAGCAGTTTATCTTCAGGACTTAACTATGGCTACACCTTC.

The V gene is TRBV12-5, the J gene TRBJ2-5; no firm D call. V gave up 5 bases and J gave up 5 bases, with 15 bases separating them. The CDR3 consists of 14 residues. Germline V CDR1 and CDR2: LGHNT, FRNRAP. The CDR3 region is CASGPLTVRETQYF. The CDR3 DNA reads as TGTGCTAGTGGTCCTCTCACAGTCCGGGAGACCCAGTACTTC.

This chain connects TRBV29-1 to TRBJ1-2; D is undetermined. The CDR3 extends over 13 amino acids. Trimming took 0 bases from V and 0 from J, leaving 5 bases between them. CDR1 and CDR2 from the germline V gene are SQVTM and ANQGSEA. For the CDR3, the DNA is TGCAGCGTTGAAGATAGTGCTAACTATGGCTACACCTTC. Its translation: CSVEDSANYGYTF.

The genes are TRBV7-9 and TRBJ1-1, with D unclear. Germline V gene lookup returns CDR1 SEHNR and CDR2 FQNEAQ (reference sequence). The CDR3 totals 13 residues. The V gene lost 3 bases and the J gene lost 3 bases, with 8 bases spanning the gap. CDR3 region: CASSFGMDTEAFF. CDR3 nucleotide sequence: TGTGCCAGCAGCTTCGGGATGGACACTGAAGCTTTCTTT.

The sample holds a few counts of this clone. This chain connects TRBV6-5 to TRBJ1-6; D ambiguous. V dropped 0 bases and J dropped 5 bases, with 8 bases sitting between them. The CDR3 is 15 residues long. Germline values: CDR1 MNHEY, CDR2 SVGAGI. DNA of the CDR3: TGTGCCAGCAGTTACTCAGGAGTACATAATTCACCCCTCCACTTT. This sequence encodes CASSYSGVHNSPLHF.

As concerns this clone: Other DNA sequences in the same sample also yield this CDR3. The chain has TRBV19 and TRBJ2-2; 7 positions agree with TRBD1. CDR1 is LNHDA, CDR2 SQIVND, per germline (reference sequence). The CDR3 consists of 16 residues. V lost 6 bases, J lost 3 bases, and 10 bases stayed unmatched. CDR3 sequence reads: CASRPEQGRYTGELFF. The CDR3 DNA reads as TGTGCCAGTAGACCGGAACAGGGGAGATACACCGGGGAGCTGTTTTTT.

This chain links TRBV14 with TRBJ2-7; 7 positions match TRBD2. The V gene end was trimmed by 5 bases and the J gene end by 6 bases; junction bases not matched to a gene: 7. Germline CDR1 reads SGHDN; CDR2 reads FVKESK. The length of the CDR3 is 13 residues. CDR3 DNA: TGTGCCAGCAGCTCCACGACTAGCTCCGAGCAGTACTTC. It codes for CASSSTTSSEQYF. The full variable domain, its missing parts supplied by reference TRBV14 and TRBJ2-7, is EAGVTQFPSHSVIEKGQTVTLRCDPISGHDNLYWYRRVMGKEIKFLLHFVKESKQDESGMPNNRFLAERTGGTYSTLKVQPAELEDSGVYFCASSSTTSSEQYFGPGTRLTVT.

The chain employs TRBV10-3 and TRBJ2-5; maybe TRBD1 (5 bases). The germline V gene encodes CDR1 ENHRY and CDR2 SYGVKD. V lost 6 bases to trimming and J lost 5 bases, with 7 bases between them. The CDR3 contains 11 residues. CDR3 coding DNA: TGTGCCATCAGACAGGCGGAGACCCAGTACTTC. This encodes CAIRQAETQYF.

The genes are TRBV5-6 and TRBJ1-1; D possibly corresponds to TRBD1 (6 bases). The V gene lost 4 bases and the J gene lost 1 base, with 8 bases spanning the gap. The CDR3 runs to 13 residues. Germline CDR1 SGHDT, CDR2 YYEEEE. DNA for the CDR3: TGTGCCAGCAGCCCGGGACAGAACACTGAAGCTTTCTTT. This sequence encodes CASSPGQNTEAFF. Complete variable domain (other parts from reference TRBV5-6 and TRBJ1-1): DAGVTQSPTHLIKTRGQQVTLRCSPKSGHDTVSWYQQALGQGPQFIFQYYEEEERQRGNFPDRFSGHQFPNYSSELNVNALLLGDSALYLCASSPGQNTEAFFGQGTRLTVV.

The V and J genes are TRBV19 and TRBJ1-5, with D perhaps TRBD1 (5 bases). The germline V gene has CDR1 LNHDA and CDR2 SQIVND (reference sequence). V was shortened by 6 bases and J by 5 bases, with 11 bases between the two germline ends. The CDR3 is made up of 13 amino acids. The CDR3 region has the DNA TGTGCCAGTAGGCGAGGAGGGGATCAGCCCCAGCATTTT. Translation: CASRRGGDQPQHF.

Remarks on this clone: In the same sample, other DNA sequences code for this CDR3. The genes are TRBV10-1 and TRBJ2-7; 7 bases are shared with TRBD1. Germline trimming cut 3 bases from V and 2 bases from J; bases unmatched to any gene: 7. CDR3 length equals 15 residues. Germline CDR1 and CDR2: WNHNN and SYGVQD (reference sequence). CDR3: CASSDVRDSTYEQYF. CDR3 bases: TGCGCCAGCAGTGACGTCCGGGACAGTACCTACGAGCAGTACTTC.